This T cell receptor beta chain came from a study of blood T cell repertoires in COVID-19. How the authors handled the data: Estimation of nucleated cell counts relied on the amplification of reference gene primers. This table comes from immunoSEQ multiplex PCR, and its TCRdb copy is limited to in-frame clones, with some not included. That table gives V, J and clone size, and the DNA gave D and trimming. The sample shows tens of thousands of clones, under 85% of them seen only once. CDR3 length: 16 amino acids. CDR1 and CDR2 (germline): LGHNA, YSLEER. The V and J ends lost 1 base and 4 bases, in that order; junction bases with no gene match: 8.

Sequenced input: peripheral blood. The chain joins TRBV4-3 to TRBJ1-1, with TRBD1 matching 8 bases. This clonotype originated in a man between 60 and 70 years old with acute or convalescent COVID-19. Written as DNA, the CDR3 is TGCGCCAGCAGCCAAGTGGCAGGGGGCTTCGGCACTGAAGCTTTCTTT. Translating gives CASSQVAGGFGTEAFF.